The T cell receptor beta chain under discussion was sequenced for a study of T cells in Graves' hyperthyroidism and ophthalmopathy. This sample holds PBMCs from roughly 10 ml fresh peripheral blood. This clonotype was seen at least ten times. Unmatched junction bases numbered 9, after V lost 4 bases and J lost 7 bases. This CDR3 comprises 15 residues. CDR1 and CDR2 from the germline V gene are MDHEN and SYDVKM. TCR beta CDR3 sequences were amplified from RNA transcripts. First-round RT-PCR with HTBI primers amplified the TCR CDR3 region. TCRdb itself ran the multiplex PCR reads through MiXCR, one entry per CDR3 protein. The data contain about 690,000 distinct CDR3 sequences, around a sixth of them singletons.

The chain recombines TRBV28 with TRBJ2-2; TRBD2 matches at 7 bases. The receptor was derived from a man aged 50 or older with Graves' hyperthyroidism. Material: blood. Written as DNA, the CDR3 is TGTGCCAGCAGTTCTGGGGGGAGGGCCCACGGGGAGCTGTTTTTT. Its translation: CASSSGGRAHGELFF. Full variable domain (missing parts from reference TRBV28 and TRBJ2-2): DVKVTQSSRYLVKRTGEKVFLECVQDMDHENMFWYRQDPGLGLRLIYFSYDVKMKEKGDIPEGYSVSREKKERFSLILESASTNQTSMYLCASSSGGRAHGELFFGEGSRLTVL.